This TCR beta chain stems from a study of cytomegalovirus exposure and HLA in healthy donors. PCR involved 60 Vbeta and 13 Jbeta primers. Method: immunoSEQ multiplex PCR; TCRdb's copy keeps in-frame clones and lacks some. The sample shows about 170,000 clones, 65% to 85% of them seen only once. Germline CDR1 is SGHNT and CDR2 is YENEEA. V lost 1 base and J lost 4; bases outside the gene matches: 8. The CDR3 is 17 residues long. The rearrangement joins TRBV11-3 to TRBJ2-1, with 9 nucleotides matching TRBD2. The sequenced sample consisted of PBMCs. The TCR originated in a woman aged 45 to 65 in good health and CMV-seropositive. The CDR3 protein is CASSLGGGGAGYNEQFF. CDR3 nucleotides: TGTGCCAGCAGCTTAGGTGGCGGGGGGGCGGGGTACAATGAGCAGTTCTTC. The full variable domain, its missing parts supplied by reference TRBV11-3 and TRBJ2-1, is EAGVVQSPRYKIIEKKQPVAFWCNPISGHNTLYWYLQNLGQGPELLIRYENEEAVDDSQLPKDRFSAERLKGVDSTLKIQPAELGDSAVYLCASSLGGGGAGYNEQFFGPGTRLTVL.